This record looks at one T cell receptor (beta chain) sequence and its context. The entry originates in a study of T cells after yellow fever vaccination. This CDR3 has 16 amino acids. With 1 base removed from V and 4 bases from J, the gap between germline ends came to 18 bases. Germline V gene lookup returns CDR1 SGHRS and CDR2 YFSETQ. One entry per CDR3 protein results from TCRdb running MiXCR on the 5' RACE reads. In the table there are about 260,000 distinct CDR3 sequences, around 13% of which are singletons. The rearrangement joins TRBV5-1 to TRBJ2-7; D unresolved. The sequence derives from a man aged 30 to 39 who received the YFV17D yellow fever vaccine. The sequenced sample was CD4+ T cells sorted from PBMCs, obtained 45 days after the yellow fever booster vaccination. CDR3 residues: CASSLCPGRVGYEQYF. The CDR3 bases are TGCGCCAGCAGCTTGTGCCCCGGAAGGGTTGGGTACGAGCAGTACTTC.